Presented here are 32 T cell receptor beta chains from one specimen sequenced in a study of PD-L1 blockade in urothelial cancer. TCRdb keeps only in-frame clones here, not all; method: immunoSEQ multiplex PCR. The table includes about 88,000 clones, over 90% detected once. Sequencing used PBMCs, obtained around atezolizumab (anti-PD-L1) treatment. All receptors derive from a man between 60 and 70 years old with urothelial cancer.

J is TRBJ1-2 and V is TRBV29-1; the D gene is possibly TRBD1 (5 bases). Germline CDR1 reads SQVTM; CDR2 reads ANQGSEA. There are 12 residues in the CDR3. V dropped 3 bases and J dropped 7 bases, with 12 bases sitting between them. For the CDR3, the DNA is TGCAGCGTTGATTCGGGGGTGGGTGGCTACACCTTC. Encoded protein: CSVDSGVGGYTF.

The CDR3 sequence is CASSFRLAGEGNEQFF. CDR3 nucleotides: TGCGCCAGCAGCTTCCGACTAGCGGGAGAAGGCAATGAGCAGTTCTTC. The V and J genes are TRBV5-1 and TRBJ2-1; 12 bases agree with TRBD2. The J segment lost 6 bases and the V segment lost 2 bases, leaving 6 bases of the junction unmatched. The CDR3 is 16 residues long. Germline assignment: CDR1 SGHRS and CDR2 YFSETQ. Filled out from reference TRBV5-1 and TRBJ2-1, the complete variable domain reads KAGVTQTPRYLIKTRGQQVTLSCSPISGHRSVSWYQQTPGQGLQFLFEYFSETQRNKGNFPGRFSGRQFSNSRSEMNVSTLELGDSALYLCASSFRLAGEGNEQFFGPGTRLTVL.

The genes are TRBV6-5 and TRBJ2-7; 9 positions match TRBD1. Trimming cost V 6 bases and J 0 bases; bases outside gene matches: 6. This CDR3 has 15 residues. CDR1 and CDR2 (germline): MNHEY, SVGAGI. The CDR3 DNA is TGTGCCAGCAGAAGGACAGGGGACAGCTCCTACGAGCAGTACTTC. As protein: CASRRTGDSSYEQYF.

CDR3 sequence reads: CASSSQQGPYEQYF. CDR3 bases: TGTGCCAGCAGTTCGCAACAGGGGCCCTACGAGCAGTACTTC. The chain links TRBV28 to TRBJ2-7, with TRBD1 matching 7 bases. V shed 4 bases, J shed 2 bases, and the junction held 5 bases outside the gene matches. The V gene's germline CDR1 is MDHEN and CDR2 SYDVKM. This CDR3 spans 14 amino acids. The variable domain in full, with the rest retrieved from reference TRBV28 and TRBJ2-7, is DVKVTQSSRYLVKRTGEKVFLECVQDMDHENMFWYRQDPGLGLRLIYFSYDVKMKEKGDIPEGYSVSREKKERFSLILESASTNQTSMYLCASSSQQGPYEQYFGPGTRLTVT.

The V and J genes are TRBV28 and TRBJ1-5; D is undetermined. The CDR3 loop spans 13 amino acids. Deletions cut 5 bases from V and 9 bases from J, with 14 bases between. Germline-derived CDR1 and CDR2 are MDHEN and SYDVKM. This CDR3 reads CASSPSGVGPQHF. The CDR3 bases are TGTGCCAGCAGTCCCTCCGGGGTAGGGCCCCAGCATTTT.

CDR3 sequence: CASSHPRTGLNTGELFF. CDR3 DNA: TGCGCCAGCAGTCATCCACGGACAGGGCTGAACACCGGGGAGCTGTTTTTT. The chain employs TRBV23-1 and TRBJ2-2, with 8 bases identical to TRBD1. TRBV23-1 is filed as an ORF, its function uncertain. The CDR3 has 17 amino acids. Losses at the gene ends were 3 bases for V and 1 base for J; bases not matched to a gene: 7.

The chain joins TRBV4-3 to TRBJ2-3, with 9 nucleotides matching TRBD2. CDR1 and CDR2 (germline): LGHNA, YSLEER. The V gene end was trimmed by 0 bases and the J gene end by 0 bases; junction bases not matched to a gene: 13. The CDR3 runs to 20 residues. The CDR3 DNA is TGCGCCAGCAGCCAAGATCTGGGCGGGGGGGGAGGACATAGCACAGATACGCAGTATTTT. Protein product: CASSQDLGGGGGHSTDTQYF.

The chain employs TRBV11-2 and TRBJ2-7; D ambiguous. Germline V gives CDR1 SGHAT, CDR2 FQNNGV. With 4 bases removed from V and 5 bases from J, the gap between germline ends came to 15 bases. The length of the CDR3 is 14 residues. The CDR3 region has the DNA TGTGCCAGCAGCTCCATCAGGTTTCCCCACGAGCAGTACTTC. This gives the protein CASSSIRFPHEQYF.

This rearrangement joins TRBV7-3 to TRBJ2-5; D is unresolved. The CDR3 contains 13 residues. Trimming pared 5 bases from V and 2 bases from J, leaving 9 bases between. Germline V CDR1 and CDR2: SGHTA, FQGTGA. The CDR3 reads CASSPSVQETQYF. CDR3 DNA sequence: TGTGCCAGCAGCCCCTCTGTGCAAGAGACCCAGTACTTC. The full variable domain, with the rest looked up from reference TRBV7-3 and TRBJ2-5, is GAGVSQTPSNKVTEKGKYVELRCDPISGHTALYWYRQSLGQGPEFLIYFQGTGAADDSGLPNDRFFAVRPEGSVSTLKIQRTERGDSAVYLCASSPSVQETQYFGPGTRLLVL.

This clone was detected once. The CDR3 here is CAWGPGWTLDSPLHF. The CDR3 region has the DNA TGTGCCTGGGGTCCGGGGTGGACTCTTGATTCACCCCTCCACTTT. This rearrangement joins TRBV30 to TRBJ1-6; D call uncertain. The CDR3 is 15 amino acids. Germline V gene data show CDR1 as GTSNPN and CDR2 as SVGIG (reference sequence). Trimming took 5 bases from V and 8 from J, leaving 19 bases between them.

The CDR3 bases are TGTGCCAGCAGCCAAAAGCCGGGACAGGGCTACGAGCAGTACTTC. This encodes CASSQKPGQGYEQYF. The chain couples TRBV4-2 to TRBJ2-7; 9 bases map to TRBD1. The ends lost 2 bases at V and 3 bases at J; junction bases unmatched: 5. The CDR3 extends over 15 amino acids. Per germline, CDR1 LGHNA and CDR2 YNFKEQ.

This chain joins TRBV13 and TRBJ1-4, with 11 bases identical to TRBD1. This CDR3 contains 15 residues. The germline CDR1 and CDR2 sequences are PRHDT and FYEKMQ (reference sequence). V shed 5 bases, J shed 7 bases, and the junction held 6 bases outside the gene matches. CDR3 amino acids: CASSRDRGFGEKLFF. Here the CDR3 DNA reads TGTGCCAGCAGCCGGGACAGGGGGTTCGGTGAAAAACTGTTTTTT.

The CDR3, as DNA: TGTGCCAGCAGCTCGTCAGCGGGGGAGAACACCGGGGAGCTGTTTTTT. This gives the protein CASSSSAGENTGELFF. The V call is TRBV4-2, the J call TRBJ2-2; 8 positions agree with TRBD2. The CDR3 consists of 16 residues. Germline assignment: CDR1 LGHNA and CDR2 YNFKEQ. The V gene end was trimmed by 5 bases and the J gene end by 1 base; junction bases not matched to a gene: 6.

This clone has only one observation. This chain uses TRBV2 with TRBJ2-7, with a possible D match to TRBD1 (6 bases). The germline CDR1 and CDR2 sequences are SNHLY and FYNNEI. Trimming shortened V by 3 bases and J by 3 bases, and 12 bases separated the two germline ends. The CDR3 runs 14 residues. The CDR3 region is CASSDQGSGYEQYF. The CDR3 DNA reads as TGTGCCAGCAGTGATCAGGGGTCGGGCTACGAGCAGTACTTC.

The chain recombines TRBV5-6 with TRBJ1-1, with D tentatively TRBD1 (5 bases). From germline, CDR1 is SGHDT and CDR2 YYEEEE. CDR3 size: 14 residues. Trimming cost V 3 bases and J 0 bases, with 9 bases left between them. The CDR3 loop is CASSYPGMNTEAFF. In DNA, the CDR3 is TGTGCCAGCAGCTATCCAGGGATGAACACTGAAGCTTTCTTT.

The chain uses TRBV7-2 and TRBJ2-1; perhaps TRBD2 as D (6 bases). Germline CDR1 reads SGHTA; CDR2 reads FQGNSA. The CDR3 sequence is 15 residues long. Trimming left V 4 bases short and J 0 bases short, with 10 bases between. DNA for the CDR3: TGTGCCAGCAGCTCTAGCGCCAGCTCCTACAATGAGCAGTTCTTC. Translation gives CASSSSASSYNEQFF.

The sample holds one count of this clone. The V and J genes are TRBV6-1 and TRBJ2-5; tentative D call: TRBD2 (6 bases). This CDR3 has 14 residues. Trimming removed 6 bases at V and 2 bases at J, with 13 bases between. CDR1 and CDR2 (germline): MNHNS, SASEGT. This CDR3 reads CASSSLADQETQYF. The CDR3 DNA reads TGTGCCAGCAGCTCTTTAGCGGATCAAGAGACCCAGTACTTC.

This chain connects TRBV7-2 to TRBJ1-2, with 10 bases lining up with TRBD1. The V gene's germline CDR1 is SGHTA and CDR2 FQGNSA. The CDR3 consists of 14 residues. Losses at the gene ends were 1 base for V and 8 bases for J; bases not matched to a gene: 4. CDR3 DNA sequence: TGTGCCAGCAGCTTAGGGACAGGGGGGCGAGGCTACACCTTC. Amino acid sequence: CASSLGTGGRGYTF. Using reference TRBV7-2 and TRBJ1-2 for the parts outside the CDR3, the full variable domain is GAGVSQSPSNKVTEKGKDVELRCDPISGHTALYWYRQSLGQGLEFLIYFQGNSAPDKSGLPSDRFSAERTGGSVSTLTIQRTQQEDSAVYLCASSLGTGGRGYTFGSGTRLTVV.

The genes are TRBV7-9 and TRBJ2-3; no clear D. Between the trimmed V and J ends, which lost 5 bases and 5 bases, there was a span of 8 bases. This CDR3 has 12 amino acids. Germline V CDR1 and CDR2: SEHNR, FQNEAQ (reference sequence). The CDR3 sequence: CASSPTGDTQYF. The CDR3 nucleotides are TGTGCCAGCAGCCCCACTGGAGATACGCAGTATTTT.

V gene TRBV2 combines with J gene TRBJ2-7; D gene uncertain. The V end lost 4 bases, the J end lost 1 base, and 5 bases lay between the germline ends. The CDR3 spans 12 residues. CDR1 SNHLY and CDR2 FYNNEI come from the germline V gene. CDR3 coding DNA: TGTGCCAGCAGTGTACAGTCCTACGAGCAGTACTTC. This sequence encodes CASSVQSYEQYF.

V is TRBV4-3 and J is TRBJ1-3; the D is unclear. This CDR3 has 13 residues. Trimming took 0 bases from V and 5 from J, leaving 5 bases between them. Germline V gene lookup returns CDR1 LGHNA and CDR2 YSLEER. In nucleotides, the CDR3 is TGCGCCAGCAGCCAAGAATCAAGAAACACCATATATTTT. This translates into CASSQESRNTIYF.

The J gene is TRBJ2-2, the V gene TRBV5-1; D possibly corresponds to TRBD1 (5 bases). With 0 bases removed from V and 9 bases from J, the gap between germline ends came to 15 bases. The germline V gene encodes CDR1 SGHRS and CDR2 YFSETQ. This CDR3 has 15 amino acids. CDR3 sequence: CASSLARGRARELFF. The CDR3 DNA follows: TGCGCCAGCAGCTTGGCACGTGGCAGGGCGCGGGAGCTGTTTTTT.

This chain joins TRBV7-3 and TRBJ1-1; a weak D match, TRBD1 (6 bases). CDR1 SGHTA and CDR2 FQGTGA come from the germline V gene. Trimming took 4 bases from V and 6 from J, leaving 12 bases between them. This CDR3 comprises 13 residues. Written as DNA, the CDR3 is TGTGCCAGCAGCTCAAGACAGGATTCTGAAGCTTTCTTT. Its translation is CASSSRQDSEAFF.

This rearrangement joins TRBV5-4 to TRBJ2-1; 11 bases are shared with TRBD2. V shed 9 bases and J 8 bases; nucleotides not matched to a gene: 10. The CDR3 covers 14 residues. Germline CDR1 reads SGHNT; CDR2 reads YYREEE (reference sequence). The CDR3 DNA follows: TGTGCCACCGGCGGTAGCGGGAGGGCCGATGAGCAGTTCTTC. Its translation: CATGGSGRADEQFF.

This chain joins TRBV6-5 and TRBJ1-1; D gene unclear. Germline values: CDR1 MNHEY, CDR2 SVGAGI. V lost 5 bases and J 9 bases, leaving 10 bases between the germline ends. This CDR3 contains 11 residues. CDR3 loop: CASSAGEKAFF. DNA for the CDR3: TGTGCCAGCAGTGCGGGAGAAAAAGCTTTCTTT.

The chain's CDR3 is CASSYGTGVGETQYF. The CDR3 DNA follows: TGTGCCAGCAGCTACGGGACAGGGGTAGGAGAGACCCAGTACTTC. The V call is TRBV7-9, the J call TRBJ2-5; 10 bases match TRBD1. After removal of 4 bases from V and 4 bases from J, the junction contained 6 bases not matched to a gene. CDR1 SEHNR and CDR2 FQNEAQ come from the germline V gene (reference sequence). The CDR3 extends over 15 amino acids.

V usage is TRBV30 and J usage is TRBJ2-3, with 7 bases matching TRBD1. The CDR3 is 15 residues long. With 1 base clipped from V and 4 bases from J, the junction kept 8 bases outside the gene matches. Per the germline V gene, CDR1 is GTSNPN and CDR2 is SVGIG (reference sequence). The CDR3 loop is CAWSDDRAVADTQYF. The CDR3 DNA sequence: TGTGCCTGGAGTGACGACAGGGCGGTAGCAGATACGCAGTATTTT.

There are a few counts of this clone. The V call is TRBV30, the J call TRBJ1-4, with 10 nucleotides matching TRBD1. The CDR3 extends over 15 amino acids. The ends lost 0 bases at V and 8 bases at J; junction bases unmatched: 6. CDR1 is GTSNPN, CDR2 SVGIG, per germline (reference sequence). This CDR3 is CAWSVRQTGGEKLFF. In nucleotides, the CDR3 is TGTGCCTGGAGTGTACGTCAGACAGGGGGCGAAAAACTGTTTTTT.

The chain is built from TRBV9 and TRBJ2-7; tentatively, D is TRBD1 (5 bases). Germline V CDR1 and CDR2: SGDLS, YYNGEE. The V end was cut by 6 bases, the J end by 2 bases, with 15 bases between. The length of the CDR3 is 14 residues. The CDR3 sequence: CASNHHKGPYEQYF. The CDR3 DNA follows: TGTGCCAGCAACCACCACAAGGGGCCCTACGAGCAGTACTTC.

The DNA for the CDR3 is TGTGCCAGCAGCTCCCGGACTAGCCCTTTTGGTGAGCAGTTCTTC. Translating gives CASSSRTSPFGEQFF. The J gene is TRBJ2-1, the V gene TRBV11-2; 8 bases align to TRBD2. The CDR3 length is 15 residues. V shed 4 bases, J shed 9 bases, and the junction held 11 bases outside the gene matches. Germline lookup yields CDR1 SGHAT and CDR2 FQNNGV.

The V gene is TRBV30, the J gene TRBJ1-3; TRBD1 matches 9 bases. This CDR3 has 19 residues. Germline trimming cut 2 bases from V and 1 base from J; bases unmatched to any gene: 15. From germline, CDR1 is GTSNPN and CDR2 SVGIG (reference sequence). CDR3 residues: CAWSKGQGFNSISGNTIYF. The CDR3, as DNA: TGTGCCTGGAGTAAGGGACAGGGCTTTAACTCCATTTCTGGAAACACCATATATTTT.

The chain carries TRBV7-9 and TRBJ2-1, with a possible D match to TRBD2 (6 bases). CDR3 size: 16 residues. Germline V gives CDR1 SEHNR, CDR2 FQNEAQ (reference sequence). V was shortened by 5 bases and J by 5 bases, with 19 bases between the two germline ends. The CDR3 DNA follows: TGTGCCAGCAGCATAGGGACTCTCCGGTGGGACAATGAGCAGTTCTTC. This gives the protein CASSIGTLRWDNEQFF.